These 21 T cell receptor beta chains were all obtained from the same sample, sequenced in a study of cytomegalovirus exposure and HLA in healthy donors. PCR involved 60 Vbeta and 13 Jbeta primers. The method was immunoSEQ multiplex PCR; TCRdb's version includes in-frame clones alone and lacks a portion of them. In the table there are 150,000 or so clones, approximately 73% of which are singletons. The source material was PBMCs. The receptors stem from a woman younger than 30 in good health and CMV-seronegative.

The V call is TRBV15, the J call TRBJ2-7; D possibly corresponds to TRBD2 (6 bases). This CDR3 contains 16 residues. Trimming stripped 4 bases from V and 0 bases from J, with 16 bases between. Germline V CDR1 and CDR2: LNHNV, YYDKDF (reference sequence). The CDR3 loop reads CATSKGGKLLSYEQYV. CDR3 nucleotide sequence: TGTGCCACCAGCAAAGGAGGGAAACTACTCTCCTACGAGCAGTACGTC.

Worth noting for this clone: One end of the junction does not line up with germline, which may come from a read error. The V gene is TRBV4-2, the J gene TRBJ1-6; possibly TRBD1 for D (5 bases). Germline CDR1 LGHNA, CDR2 YNFKEQ. The CDR3 spans 19 residues. The CDR3 region is CASSQDMTARLAGNSPLHF. The CDR3 DNA reads TGTGCCAGCAGTCAAGATATGACAGCAAGACTAGCTGGTAATTCACCCCTCCACTTT.

This chain links TRBV19 with TRBJ1-2, with 9 nucleotides matching TRBD1. The trim removed 4 bases at V and 3 bases at J, leaving 9 bases unmatched. The CDR3 spans 16 residues. Germline CDR1 reads LNHDA; CDR2 reads SQIVND (reference sequence). CDR3 in DNA: TGTGCCAGTAGTAACCCCCGGACAGGGGCAGACTATGGCTACACCTTC. Translating gives CASSNPRTGADYGYTF.

The CDR3 DNA reads as TGTGCCAGCAGCTTAGCACTGTACTCTGGAAACACCATATATTTT. Amino acid sequence: CASSLALYSGNTIYF. The chain is built from TRBV7-9 and TRBJ1-3, with D hard to call. Germline CDR1 reads SEHNR; CDR2 reads FQNEAQ (reference sequence). V lost 0 bases and J 0 bases, leaving 6 bases between the germline ends. The CDR3 runs 15 residues. Full variable domain (missing parts from reference TRBV7-9 and TRBJ1-3): DTGVSQNPRHKITKRGQNVTFRCDPISEHNRLYWYRQTLGQGPEFLTYFQNEAQLEKSRLLSDRFSAERPKGSFSTLEIQRTEQGDSAMYLCASSLALYSGNTIYFGEGSWLTVV.

The V gene is TRBV16, the J gene TRBJ1-1, with a possible D match to TRBD1 (5 bases). This CDR3 spans 13 amino acids. Trimming removed 3 bases at V and 2 bases at J, with 7 bases between. Germline CDR1 reads KGHSY; CDR2 reads FQNENV. The CDR3, as DNA: TGTGCCAGCAGCCAGCAGGGAAACACTGAAGCTTTCTTT. Protein sequence: CASSQQGNTEAFF.

The chain recombines TRBV14 with TRBJ2-3; D ambiguous. The V gene lost 0 bases and the J gene lost 1 base, with 11 bases spanning the gap. The CDR3 covers 16 residues. Germline V gives CDR1 SGHDN, CDR2 FVKESK. The CDR3 DNA sequence: TGTGCCAGCAGCCAAGATTATCTGCGGCGCACAGATACGCAGTATTTT. Protein product: CASSQDYLRRTDTQYF.

The rearrangement links TRBV23-1 to TRBJ2-5; tentatively, D is TRBD1 (7 bases). TRBV23-1 falls under the ORF class, with uncertain function. Between the trimmed V and J ends, which lost 3 bases and 2 bases, there was a span of 19 bases. This CDR3 comprises 17 residues. CDR3 protein: CASSQPLGGTAQETQYF. The DNA of the CDR3 is TGCGCCAGCAGTCAGCCTCTTGGAGGGACAGCTCAAGAGACCCAGTACTTC.

The V and J genes are TRBV4-1 and TRBJ2-5, with 10 bases that match TRBD1. J was trimmed by 3 bases and V by 0 bases; bases with no gene match: 13. The CDR3 totals 19 residues. Germline values: CDR1 MGHRA, CDR2 YSYEKL. The DNA of the CDR3 is TGCGCCAGCAGCCAAGATTGGGGATTTGGGGGACAGGGGAAAGAGACCCAGTACTTC. As protein: CASSQDWGFGGQGKETQYF.

The chain has TRBV19 and TRBJ2-2; no clear D gene. CDR1 is LNHDA and CDR2 is SQIVND in the germline V gene (reference sequence). Trimming cost V 1 base and J 4 bases, with 7 bases left between them. The CDR3 length is 14 residues. CDR3 in DNA: TGTGCCAGTAGTATAGGACAAATCACCGGGGAGCTGTTTTTT. Amino acid sequence: CASSIGQITGELFF.

This clone was recorded once. The J gene is TRBJ2-1, the V gene TRBV5-1, with 10 bases fitting TRBD2. The CDR3 loop spans 14 amino acids. The germline gives CDR1 SGHRS, CDR2 YFSETQ. V lost 2 bases to trimming and J lost 9 bases; unmatched junction nucleotides: 5. The CDR3 DNA is TGCGCCAGCAGCTTTGTTAGCGGGGGGACTGAGCAGTTCTTC. This sequence encodes CASSFVSGGTEQFF.

The chain uses TRBV7-9 and TRBJ1-3; D is undetermined. The V and J ends lost 7 bases and 0 bases respectively, with 10 bases between them. The germline gives CDR1 SEHNR, CDR2 FQNEAQ (reference sequence). The CDR3 has 14 amino acids. CDR3 region: CASTLLSSGNTIYF. CDR3 in DNA: TGTGCCAGCACCCTACTTAGCTCTGGAAACACCATATATTTT. Based on the CDR3 plus reference TRBV7-9 and TRBJ1-3, the full variable domain is DTGVSQNPRHKITKRGQNVTFRCDPISEHNRLYWYRQTLGQGPEFLTYFQNEAQLEKSRLLSDRFSAERPKGSFSTLEIQRTEQGDSAMYLCASTLLSSGNTIYFGEGSWLTVV.

The chain employs TRBV7-8 and TRBJ2-1; 7 nucleotides align to TRBD1. Germline-derived CDR1 and CDR2 are SGHVS and FQNEAQ. The CDR3 totals 12 residues. V was clipped by 4 bases and J by 7 bases; unmatched bases: 1. CDR3 protein: CASSSTGNEQFF. CDR3 nucleotides: TGTGCCAGCAGCTCGACAGGGAATGAGCAGTTCTTC.

The DNA of the CDR3 is TGTGCCATCTCCGAGCCTCCGGGACAGGGCTTCGACGAGCAGTACTTC. It translates to CAISEPPGQGFDEQYF. This chain uses TRBV10-3 with TRBJ2-7, with 9 bases aligning to TRBD1. With 8 bases clipped from V and 5 bases from J, the junction kept 16 bases outside the gene matches. CDR1 is ENHRY, CDR2 SYGVKD, per germline. The CDR3 sequence is 16 residues long.

The chain couples TRBV4-1 to TRBJ2-4; 9 bases are shared with TRBD2. The V segment lost 3 bases and the J segment 0 bases; nucleotides outside the gene matches: 6. Germline V gene data show CDR1 as MGHRA and CDR2 as YSYEKL. The CDR3 contains 17 residues. CDR3 protein: CASSQESSGVAKNIQYF. CDR3 nucleotides: TGCGCCAGCAGCCAGGAATCTAGCGGGGTAGCCAAAAACATTCAGTACTTC.

The CDR3 sequence is CASSRLAGGPNEQYV. Here the CDR3 DNA reads TGTGCCAGCAGTAGACTAGCGGGAGGGCCTAACGAGCAGTACGTC. This chain uses TRBV6-5 with TRBJ2-7, with TRBD2 matching over 14 bases. V shed 5 bases and J 5 bases; nucleotides not matched to a gene: 5. Germline CDR1 is MNHEY and CDR2 is SVGAGI. The CDR3 is 15 amino acids.

The chain combines TRBV7-2 with TRBJ1-3, with a possible D match to TRBD1 (5 bases). The CDR3 length is 16 residues. Germline lookup yields CDR1 SGHTA and CDR2 FQGNSA. Trimming removed 1 base from V and 1 base from J, with 11 bases in between. The CDR3 loop is CASSLGDPGSGNTIYF. The CDR3 DNA reads TGTGCCAGCAGCTTAGGAGATCCAGGGTCTGGAAACACCATATATTTT.

V gene TRBV9 combines with J gene TRBJ1-2; the match to TRBD1 covers 9 bases. CDR3 length: 13 residues. The V gene's germline CDR1 is SGDLS and CDR2 YYNGEE. The V and J ends lost 4 bases and 3 bases, in that order; junction bases with no gene match: 1. DNA for the CDR3: TGTGCCAGCAGCAGACAGGGGGACTATGGCTACACCTTC. It yields the protein CASSRQGDYGYTF.

The gene calls are TRBV6-7 and TRBJ1-6; D remains unclear. TRBV6-7 is an ORF, with its function uncertain. The CDR3 consists of 18 residues. Trimming cost V 2 bases and J 0 bases, with 14 bases left between them. The CDR3 here is CASSYITGNNSYNSPLHF. In DNA, the CDR3 is TGTGCCAGCAGTTACATCACGGGTAATAACTCCTATAATTCACCCCTCCACTTT.

The DNA for the CDR3 is TGTGCCAGCAGCTTCCAGGGGGCCCCCAATCAGCCCCAGCATTTT. As protein: CASSFQGAPNQPQHF. The rearrangement links TRBV5-6 to TRBJ1-5; 8 nucleotides match TRBD1. The CDR3 runs to 15 residues. In germline, CDR1 is SGHDT, CDR2 YYEEEE. The V gene end was trimmed by 2 bases and the J gene end by 3 bases; junction bases not matched to a gene: 4.

CDR3 DNA: TGTGCCAGCAGCGTAGAGGGGGACTCCTACGAGCAGTACTTC. It encodes CASSVEGDSYEQYF. The genes are TRBV9 and TRBJ2-7, with D possibly being TRBD1 (6 bases). The V gene lost 0 bases and the J gene lost 0 bases, with 7 bases spanning the gap. The length of the CDR3 is 14 residues. Germline CDR1 reads SGDLS; CDR2 reads YYNGEE.

This clone has a single count. The chain recombines TRBV15 with TRBJ2-3; 7 bases map to TRBD2. The CDR3 has 13 amino acids. Per germline, CDR1 LNHNV and CDR2 YYDKDF (reference sequence). Trimming took 9 bases from V and 8 from J; bases not matched to a gene: 11. The CDR3 DNA follows: TGTGCCACGAAAGGACGGGGGGTAGGTACGCAGTATTTT. Residues: CATKGRGVGTQYF.